This T cell receptor (beta chain) was profiled in a study of blood T cell repertoires in COVID-19. Profiling relied on immunoSEQ multiplex PCR, and the TCRdb table lists in-frame clones only, not all of them. The profile shows roughly 290,000 clones, 75% to 90% of them singletons. Per the germline V gene, CDR1 is SNHLY and CDR2 is FYNNEI. V shed 6 bases, J shed 4 bases, and the junction held 5 bases outside the gene matches. This CDR3 region has 14 residues. The sequencing input was PBMCs or T cells enriched from blood (not recorded which). This receptor was obtained from a man aged 25 to 40 who had recovered from COVID-19. The chain couples TRBV2 to TRBJ1-1; the match to TRBD1 covers 10 bases. The CDR3 region has the DNA TGTGCCAGCAGGGAGACAGGGGGCACCACTGAAGCTTTCTTT. It yields the protein CASRETGGTTEAFF.